This TCR beta chain comes out of a study of T-cell reconstitution after alpha-beta-depleted transplantation in children. Broader study findings: From surviving recipient T cells and thymic progenitors came the high day-60 TCRbeta diversity observed in some patients. Two months or so post-transplant, alpha-beta T cells reportedly derived from several hundred expanded graft clones. One year post-transplant, T-cell counts and diversity were largely derived from T cells produced anew.

Unique molecular identifiers were incorporated into the prepared TCRbeta library. TCRdb itself ran the PCR reads through MiXCR, one entry per CDR3 protein. Here the sample spans around 450,000 distinct CDR3 sequences, 10% to 13% being singletons. CDR1 and CDR2 (germline): LGHDT, YNNKEL (reference sequence). Trimming removed 3 bases from V and 5 bases from J, with 11 bases in between. The CDR3 is 13 amino acids. Note on this clonotype: Antigen: not known.

Sequencing was performed on PBMCs, taken before TCRalphabeta/CD19-depleted stem cell transplant. The V and J genes are TRBV3-1 and TRBJ2-7; D is unclear. The receptor was derived from a child between 2 and 9 years old with inherited bone marrow failure, due to receive a stem cell transplant. CDR3 DNA sequence: TGTGCCAGCAGCCACCTAGACCCGAACGAGCAGTACTTC. Residues: CASSHLDPNEQYF.